The source of this TCR beta chain is a study of blood T cell repertoires in COVID-19. Study-wide background: Some COVID-19 samples were acute and others convalescent; all came from the United States, Italy and Spain. Sample material is recorded as cDNA or gDNA derived from T cells, B-cell-depleted T cells, or PBMCs.

As processed by the authors: Amplifying reference gene primers gave estimates of nucleated cell counts. Produced via immunoSEQ multiplex PCR; TCRdb's table is partial and in-frame only. The D gene and trimming were derived from the DNA, and the V and J assignments and clone size from that table. The table has about 220,000 clones, around four fifths seen once. J was trimmed by 6 bases and V by 2 bases; bases with no gene match: 7. The CDR3 is made up of 14 amino acids. Germline CDR1 reads ENHRY; CDR2 reads SYGVKD. The TCR comes from a woman aged 40 to 49 with active or convalescent COVID-19. The sample taken for sequencing was peripheral blood. The rearrangement uses TRBV10-3 and TRBJ2-7; 7 bases are a match to TRBD1. The CDR3 reads CAISEVGQVLEQYF. The DNA of the CDR3 is TGTGCCATCAGTGAGGTCGGACAGGTCCTCGAGCAGTACTTC.